This TCR beta chain was sequenced in a study of T cell responses to AZD1222 COVID-19 vaccine. The overall study: Second-dose intervals of approximately 4 or approximately 12 weeks were pooled. Study-wide findings and caveats: Only a handful of AZD1222 recipients were seropositive at baseline. White British people made up most donors, females outnumbered males, and clonal diversity was possibly underestimated.

There are a few counts of this clone. Antigen specificity is unknown. The CDR3 has 15 amino acids. With 4 bases removed from V and 3 bases from J, the gap between germline ends came to 16 bases. Germline loops: CDR1 PRHDT, CDR2 FYEKMQ (reference sequence). Data came from immunoSEQ multiplex PCR; TCRdb stores just in-frame clones and leaves some out. The repertoire holds about 150,000 clones, with over 85% as singletons. The receptor's source is an adult in good health. Sequencing was performed on peripheral blood, taken on day 0 of AZD1222 vaccination. This chain connects TRBV13 to TRBJ2-7, with D maybe TRBD2 (6 bases). CDR3 sequence reads: CASSSGARSSYEQYF. CDR3 nucleotide sequence: TGTGCCAGCAGCTCGGGAGCCCGAAGCAGCTACGAGCAGTACTTC.